Listed here are 28 T cell receptor beta chains from one sample, sequenced in a study of regulatory T cells in long-lasting Graves disease. In building TCR beta libraries, iRepertoire HTBI primers were used together with Arm-PCR of CDR3 regions. Each CDR3 protein gets one entry after TCRdb re-called the multiplex PCR reads with MiXCR. The data hold roughly 360,000 distinct CDR3 sequences, with approximately 25% observed a single time. Time point indicated: persistent/refractory GD, antithyroid drugs over 5 years with positive TRAb. PBMC-derived RNA was used for the TCR library. Sequences were derived from peripheral blood mononuclear cells (PBMCs), sampled when the disease was refractory, from a patient treated with antithyroid drugs. The receptors shown here come from a woman aged 40 to 55 with Graves disease.

V and J are TRBV28 and TRBJ2-1; 10 bases match TRBD2. Trimming took 1 base from V and 7 from J; bases not matched to a gene: 7. The CDR3 totals 16 residues. Germline CDR1 and CDR2: MDHEN and SYDVKM. The CDR3 DNA sequence: TGTGCCAGCAGTTTATCGAGCGGGAGGGTTGGTAATGAGCAGTTCTTC. This encodes CASSLSSGRVGNEQFF.

Regarding this clonotype: A read error may explain this, as a much larger clone is one base away. V is TRBV10-3 and J is TRBJ2-7, with a tentative D call TRBD2 (6 bases). There are 12 residues in the CDR3. CDR1 is ENHRY and CDR2 is SYGVKD in the germline V gene. The V end lost 7 bases, the J end lost 4 bases, and 11 bases lay between the germline ends. CDR3 region: CAINSGTYEQYF. In DNA, the CDR3 is TGTGCCATCAATTCCGGGACTTACGAGCAGTACTTC.

The chain employs TRBV5-1 and TRBJ2-5; no definite D call. The germline CDR1 and CDR2 sequences are SGHRS and YFSETQ. The germline V and J ends were trimmed by 3 bases and 2 bases, with 11 bases remaining between them. The CDR3 has 14 residues. CDR3 sequence (DNA): TGCGCCAGCAGCTACGGACGTCTTCAAGAGACCCAGTACTTC. It specifies CASSYGRLQETQYF.

The chain is built from TRBV6-5 and TRBJ1-2; the D gene is possibly TRBD1 (5 bases). V lost 2 bases to trimming and J lost 4 bases, with 14 bases between them. Germline CDR1 and CDR2: MNHEY and SVGAGI. The CDR3 extends over 15 amino acids. CDR3 DNA sequence: TGTGCCAGCAGTTACAGATTATGGGGGACCTATGGCTACACCTTC. Its protein product is CASSYRLWGTYGYTF.

In its sample, this clonotype was seen many times. This chain uses TRBV2 with TRBJ2-2; perhaps TRBD2 as D (5 bases). CDR3 length: 18 amino acids. From germline, CDR1 is SNHLY and CDR2 FYNNEI. V gave up 3 bases and J gave up 2 bases, with 19 bases separating them. The DNA of the CDR3 is TGTGCCAGCAGTGATACGGGGTTAGCGACTGGTAACACCGGGGAGCTGTTTTTT. Residues: CASSDTGLATGNTGELFF.

The rearrangement links TRBV28 to TRBJ1-4; D gene unclear. V shed 7 bases and J shed 4 bases, with 13 bases lying between them. Germline V gene lookup returns CDR1 MDHEN and CDR2 SYDVKM. The CDR3 loop spans 14 amino acids. The CDR3 DNA sequence: TGTGCCAGCACCAGAGGGCGGAGTAATGAAAAACTGTTTTTT. Residues: CASTRGRSNEKLFF. The variable domain in full, with the rest retrieved from reference TRBV28 and TRBJ1-4, is DVKVTQSSRYLVKRTGEKVFLECVQDMDHENMFWYRQDPGLGLRLIYFSYDVKMKEKGDIPEGYSVSREKKERFSLILESASTNQTSMYLCASTRGRSNEKLFFGSGTQLSVL.

J is TRBJ2-7 and V is TRBV9, with TRBD2 matching over 8 bases. V lost 4 bases, J lost 2 bases, and 8 bases stayed unmatched. This CDR3 has 15 amino acids. Germline V lookup: CDR1 SGDLS, CDR2 YYNGEE. The chain's CDR3 is CASSPRLATTYEQYF. Written as DNA, the CDR3 is TGTGCCAGCAGCCCCCGACTAGCGACCACCTACGAGCAGTACTTC.

This clonotype was counted between two and nine times. V and J are TRBV11-2 and TRBJ2-1; 7 bases align to TRBD1. V was pared by 5 bases and J by 8 bases, with 3 bases of the junction left unmatched. Germline assignment: CDR1 SGHAT and CDR2 FQNNGV. The CDR3 is made up of 12 amino acids. CDR3 DNA: TGTGCCAGCAGCACACAGGGGTATGAGCAGTTCTTC. This encodes CASSTQGYEQFF.

CDR3 region: CSVELTWNEQFF. In nucleotides, the CDR3 is TGCAGCGTTGAACTCACGTGGAATGAGCAGTTCTTC. J is TRBJ2-1 and V is TRBV29-1; D remains ambiguous. The CDR3 is 12 residues long. Germline CDR1 is SQVTM and CDR2 is ANQGSEA. Trimming took off 2 bases at V and 7 bases at J, with 9 bases between the two ends.

This clonotype was counted only a few times. The CDR3 loop is CASSFLESTGELFF. The CDR3 DNA sequence: TGTGCCAGCAGTTTCTTGGAGAGCACCGGGGAGCTGTTTTTT. The chain has TRBV12-3 or TRBV12-4 and TRBJ2-2, with D unclear. V was clipped by 3 bases and J by 4 bases, with 9 bases between them. The CDR3 is made up of 14 amino acids.

This clonotype was seen repeatedly, ten times or more. The rearrangement joins TRBV5-1 to TRBJ1-1; D remains ambiguous. Germline CDR1 is SGHRS and CDR2 is YFSETQ. V was cut by 0 bases and J by 2 bases, with 11 bases left in between. This CDR3 is built from 15 residues. This CDR3 reads CASSLVIGLNTEAFF. CDR3 bases: TGCGCCAGCAGCTTGGTGATAGGCCTTAACACTGAAGCTTTCTTT.

In this sample, this clonotype turned up many times. The V gene is TRBV29-1, the J gene TRBJ1-1, with a weak D call TRBD1 (5 bases). The CDR3 sequence is 13 residues long. Trimming took 6 bases from V and 0 from J, leaving 11 bases between them. Germline V gene data show CDR1 as SQVTM and CDR2 as ANQGSEA. CDR3 sequence (DNA): TGCAGCGTGCAAAGACAGCTGAACACTGAAGCTTTCTTT. It yields the protein CSVQRQLNTEAFF.

This rearrangement joins TRBV11-2 to TRBJ1-6; D perhaps matches TRBD1 (5 bases). The V end lost 1 base, the J end lost 10 bases, and 11 bases lay between the germline ends. The CDR3 totals 14 residues. Germline V gives CDR1 SGHAT, CDR2 FQNNGV. The CDR3: CASSLGGADSPLHF. The CDR3 DNA is TGTGCCAGCAGCTTAGGCGGGGCGGACTCACCCCTCCACTTT. The full variable domain, in which reference TRBV11-2 and TRBJ1-6 provide the parts outside the CDR3, is EAGVAQSPRYKIIEKRQSVAFWCNPISGHATLYWYQQILGQGPKLLIQFQNNGVVDDSQLPKDRFSAERLKGVDSTLKIQPAKLEDSAVYLCASSLGGADSPLHFGNGTRLTVT.

This chain connects TRBV29-1 to TRBJ1-4, with TRBD1 as a possible D gene (5 bases). CDR3 length: 12 amino acids. Germline CDR1 is SQVTM and CDR2 is ANQGSEA. Trimming pared 6 bases from V and 7 bases from J, leaving 12 bases between. CDR3 sequence: CSVGGVGEKLFF. The DNA for the CDR3 is TGCAGCGTGGGGGGGGTAGGTGAAAAACTGTTTTTT.

A few counts support this clonotype. The V and J genes are TRBV15 and TRBJ1-1; no definite D call. From germline, CDR1 is LNHNV and CDR2 YYDKDF (reference sequence). The V end lost 0 bases, the J end lost 7 bases, and 12 bases lay between the germline ends. The CDR3 is 14 amino acids. CDR3 region: CATSRDQGPLEAFF. The CDR3 DNA follows: TGTGCCACCAGCAGAGATCAAGGGCCCCTTGAAGCTTTCTTT.

The chain uses TRBV9 and TRBJ1-1; D may be TRBD1 (5 bases). Trimming removed 0 bases from V and 7 bases from J, with 13 bases in between. There are 14 residues in the CDR3. Germline V lookup: CDR1 SGDLS, CDR2 YYNGEE. The CDR3, as DNA: TGTGCCAGCAGCGTAGAAGGGGTGGACATTGAAGCTTTCTTT. Its translation is CASSVEGVDIEAFF.

A few counts support this clonotype. The chain's CDR3 is CASKLSHSPGTNEKLFF. DNA of the CDR3: TGTGCCAGCAAATTGTCCCATTCCCCGGGCACTAATGAAAAACTGTTTTTT. The chain employs TRBV6-1 and TRBJ1-4; D is unclear. Germline loops: CDR1 MNHNS, CDR2 SASEGT. V was pared by 7 bases and J by 2 bases, with 20 bases between. The CDR3 totals 17 residues.

At least ten counts were recorded for this clonotype. The genes are TRBV28 and TRBJ1-1; D is unresolved. This CDR3 contains 12 residues. The V end lost 1 base, the J end lost 4 bases, and 4 bases lay between the germline ends. Germline V CDR1 and CDR2: MDHEN, SYDVKM. This CDR3 is CASSLSPTEAFF. The CDR3 region has the DNA TGTGCCAGCAGTTTATCTCCCACTGAAGCTTTCTTT. The full variable domain, rest sourced from reference TRBV28 and TRBJ1-1, is DVKVTQSSRYLVKRTGEKVFLECVQDMDHENMFWYRQDPGLGLRLIYFSYDVKMKEKGDIPEGYSVSREKKERFSLILESASTNQTSMYLCASSLSPTEAFFGQGTRLTVV.

This clonotype appeared many times. The rearrangement joins TRBV7-8 to TRBJ2-7; maybe TRBD2 (6 bases). Germline V gives CDR1 SGHVS, CDR2 FQNEAQ. This CDR3 region has 14 residues. Trimming cost V 6 bases and J 7 bases, with 19 bases left between them. In DNA form, the CDR3 reads TGTGCCAGCAGACCTGGGGACTCTACTTGGGAGCAGTACTTC. It yields the protein CASRPGDSTWEQYF.

This clonotype has a count of ten or more. The chain carries TRBV15 and TRBJ1-2; TRBD1 is a possible D gene (6 bases). The CDR3 extends over 19 amino acids. The V end was cut by 3 bases, the J end by 0 bases, with 23 bases between. Germline CDR1 LNHNV, CDR2 YYDKDF (reference sequence). CDR3 sequence reads: CATSRGEGGHWRSNYGYTF. The DNA for the CDR3 is TGTGCCACCAGCAGGGGCGAGGGGGGCCACTGGAGGTCTAACTATGGCTACACCTTC.

Many counts were recorded for this clonotype. The V and J genes are TRBV3-1 and TRBJ2-5; 8 bases align to TRBD2. Germline assignment: CDR1 LGHDT and CDR2 YNNKEL (reference sequence). Unmatched junction bases numbered 8, after V lost 4 bases and J lost 4 bases. The CDR3 runs 15 residues. CDR3 DNA sequence: TGTGCCAGCAGCCCATCCCGCGGGAGGAGAGAGACCCAGTACTTC. Protein product: CASSPSRGRRETQYF.

In its sample, this clonotype was seen many times. CDR3 sequence: CASRPLIGGHIQYF. CDR3 nucleotide sequence: TGTGCCAGCAGACCCTTGATCGGGGGGCACATTCAGTACTTC. The chain uses TRBV11-2 and TRBJ2-4, with D possibly being TRBD2 (7 bases). The CDR3 consists of 14 residues. The germline V and J ends were trimmed by 6 bases and 8 bases, with 17 bases remaining between them. Germline values: CDR1 SGHAT, CDR2 FQNNGV.

In its sample, this clonotype was seen many times. V usage is TRBV2 and J usage is TRBJ1-2, with 9 bases lining up with TRBD1. The V gene end was trimmed by 6 bases and the J gene end by 2 bases; junction bases not matched to a gene: 4. The CDR3 covers 14 residues. Per germline, CDR1 SNHLY and CDR2 FYNNEI. CDR3 sequence: CASRWDRANYGYTF. CDR3 DNA sequence: TGTGCCAGCAGATGGGACAGGGCGAACTATGGCTACACCTTC.

In this sample, this clonotype turned up many times. The J gene is TRBJ2-2, the V gene TRBV28; 15 nucleotides match TRBD2. V shed 3 bases, J shed 7 bases, and the junction held 9 bases outside the gene matches. The germline V gene has CDR1 MDHEN and CDR2 SYDVKM. This CDR3 contains 18 residues. The CDR3 DNA sequence: TGTGCCAGCAGTTTCTGGACTAGCGGGAGGGATTATGGCGGGGAGCTGTTTTTT. Translated: CASSFWTSGRDYGGELFF.

This clonotype turned up a few times. The chain uses TRBV5-1 and TRBJ2-7; 8 bases are a match to TRBD1. Trimming cost V 2 bases and J 3 bases; bases outside gene matches: 4. Germline lookup yields CDR1 SGHRS and CDR2 YFSETQ. The CDR3 loop spans 14 amino acids. CDR3 in DNA: TGCGCCAGCAGCTTTTCGACAGGGGACTACGAGCAGTACTTC. Translation gives CASSFSTGDYEQYF.

This clonotype was found many times. The chain uses TRBV28 and TRBJ1-5; the D gene is possibly TRBD1 (6 bases). The CDR3 sequence is 14 residues long. Per the germline V gene, CDR1 is MDHEN and CDR2 is SYDVKM. Trimming stripped 1 base from V and 7 bases from J, with 11 bases between. Here the CDR3 DNA reads TGTGCCAGCAGTTTATTCGCAGGGGTCCAGCCCCAGCATTTT. It codes for CASSLFAGVQPQHF.

This clonotype was observed a handful of times. This chain's CDR3 is CASSPTGPSGNTIYF. The CDR3 nucleotides are TGTGCCAGCAGCCCGACAGGACCCTCTGGAAACACCATATATTTT. The chain carries TRBV9 and TRBJ1-3, with D perhaps TRBD1 (6 bases). CDR1 is SGDLS, CDR2 YYNGEE, per germline. Deletions cut 4 bases from V and 0 bases from J, with 11 bases between. The CDR3 runs to 15 residues.

Only a few counts were recorded for this clonotype. The chain has TRBV7-8 and TRBJ1-4; 9 bases agree with TRBD1. V shed 3 bases and J 11 bases; nucleotides not matched to a gene: 7. This CDR3 is 14 amino acids long. Germline V gene sequence: CDR1 SGHVS, CDR2 FQNEAQ. The CDR3 DNA reads as TGTGCCAGCAGCTTCCGGGACAGGGCGGAGAAACTGTTTTTT. Its translation: CASSFRDRAEKLFF.